This passage covers 20 T cell receptor beta chains from one sample sequenced in a study of response to subunit inactivated influenza vaccine (dated by TCRdb to 2017 to 2018). The library was made by RT-PCR. TCRdb shows the sequencer as Illumina HiSeq 2500. TCRdb reprocessed the public reads (quality trimming at Q25 with fastp, clone calling with MiXCR) and kept in-frame beta chains. CDR3 protein duplicates are merged, each entry listing the most common genes and DNA. Across this sample there are over 750,000 distinct CDR3 sequences, with 21% seen only once. The top ten clones comprise more than 8.5% of the sample. Specimen: PBMCs from blood, collected 5 days after vaccination. The source is a man aged 50 to 60 who received an inactivated influenza vaccine. Donor details come from another sample of the same person, matched by shared clones.

The chain links TRBV5-1 to TRBJ2-5, with a weak D call TRBD1 (6 bases). V dropped 6 bases and J dropped 5 bases, with 14 bases sitting between them. Germline CDR1 and CDR2: SGHRS and YFSETQ. CDR3 size: 13 residues. The CDR3 DNA sequence: TGCGCCAGCACCCTGGGGGCCACGGAGACCCAGTACTTC. Translating gives CASTLGATETQYF.

This clonotype was found a few times. V usage is TRBV7-9 and J usage is TRBJ2-7; no definite D call. Germline CDR1 is SEHNR and CDR2 is FQNEAQ (reference sequence). The V and J ends lost 3 bases and 3 bases respectively, with 6 bases between them. CDR3 length: 12 amino acids. CDR3 protein: CASSFLLYEQYF. The CDR3 nucleotides are TGTGCCAGCAGCTTTCTACTCTACGAGCAGTACTTC.

The gene calls are TRBV7-9 and TRBJ1-6; D is unclear. The germline V and J ends were trimmed by 4 bases and 9 bases, with 10 bases remaining between them. Germline V gene lookup returns CDR1 SEHNR and CDR2 FQNEAQ (reference sequence). The CDR3 loop spans 13 amino acids. The CDR3 region is CASSSNIRSPLHF. The CDR3 bases are TGTGCCAGCAGCTCAAATATCCGTTCACCCCTCCACTTT.

This chain uses TRBV6-1 with TRBJ1-1; possible D gene TRBD1, 5 bases. CDR1 is MNHNS and CDR2 is SASEGT in the germline V gene. The length of the CDR3 is 14 residues. V was shortened by 5 bases and J by 1 base, with 11 bases between the two germline ends. CDR3 DNA: TGTGCCAGCAGTACACACAGGCAGAACACTGAAGCTTTCTTT. This sequence encodes CASSTHRQNTEAFF.

A few counts support this clonotype. The CDR3 DNA sequence: TGTGCCACCAGCAGAGTGGGGACCTCTTACGAGCAGTACTTC. Translating gives CATSRVGTSYEQYF. The chain links TRBV15 to TRBJ2-7; D assignment may be TRBD1 or TRBD2 (5 bases each). This CDR3 region has 14 residues. Germline CDR1 reads LNHNV; CDR2 reads YYDKDF (reference sequence). V was trimmed by 1 base and J by 4 bases, leaving 11 bases between them.

The chain recombines TRBV4-1 with TRBJ2-7; possible D gene TRBD2, 6 bases. The CDR3 length is 14 residues. Looked up from germline, CDR1 is MGHRA and CDR2 is YSYEKL. The V and J ends lost 1 base and 3 bases respectively, with 10 bases between them. CDR3 amino acids: CASSQVVTSYEQYF. CDR3 bases: TGCGCCAGCAGCCAAGTTGTGACTAGCTACGAGCAGTACTTC.

This clonotype was seen only a few times. This rearrangement joins TRBV5-6 to TRBJ2-3; TRBD2 matches at 12 bases. Trimming at V came to 2 bases and at J to 6 bases, leaving 13 bases not matched to a gene. This CDR3 comprises 18 residues. Germline assignment: CDR1 SGHDT and CDR2 YYEEEE. For the CDR3, the DNA is TGTGCCAGCAGCTTACGTTTTTGGCTAGCGGGAGGGAAGGATACGCAGTATTTT. Its translation: CASSLRFWLAGGKDTQYF.

This clonotype was seen only a few times. The V call is TRBV4-1, the J call TRBJ2-5; D might be TRBD1 (6 bases). The V end was cut by 1 base, the J end by 5 bases, with 17 bases between. The length of the CDR3 is 16 residues. Germline CDR1 and CDR2: MGHRA and YSYEKL. CDR3 residues: CASSQGGQRLTETQYF. CDR3 DNA: TGCGCCAGCAGCCAAGGGGGGCAGAGGCTCACGGAGACCCAGTACTTC.

This clonotype has only a few counts. CDR3 bases: TGCAGTGCTACGAAAGGGACAGGGGGGTACGAGCAGTACTTC. Residues: CSATKGTGGYEQYF. The chain employs TRBV20-1 and TRBJ2-7; 11 bases line up with TRBD1. In germline, CDR1 is DFQATT, CDR2 SNEGSKA (reference sequence). The CDR3 contains 14 residues. Unmatched junction bases numbered 6, after V lost 4 bases and J lost 4 bases.

This clonotype was recorded a few times. The chain has TRBV20-1 and TRBJ2-7; no reliable D call. Deletions cut 5 bases from V and 7 bases from J, with 21 bases between. CDR3 length: 14 amino acids. Germline V gives CDR1 DFQATT, CDR2 SNEGSKA (reference sequence). The CDR3 region is CSAFKGLVSREQYF. The CDR3 region has the DNA TGCAGTGCTTTTAAAGGCCTGGTCTCCCGGGAGCAGTACTTC.

This clonotype was detected only a few times. V gene TRBV5-1 combines with J gene TRBJ1-3; unclear D gene. This CDR3 is built from 15 residues. CDR1 SGHRS and CDR2 YFSETQ come from the germline V gene. Trimming cost V 4 bases and J 0 bases, with 11 bases left between them. CDR3 protein: CASSPRGFSGNTIYF. The CDR3 nucleotides are TGCGCCAGCAGCCCCAGAGGATTCTCTGGAAACACCATATATTTT. Filled out from reference TRBV5-1 and TRBJ1-3, the complete variable domain reads KAGVTQTPRYLIKTRGQQVTLSCSPISGHRSVSWYQQTPGQGLQFLFEYFSETQRNKGNFPGRFSGRQFSNSRSEMNVSTLELGDSALYLCASSPRGFSGNTIYFGEGSWLTVV.

This chain links TRBV20-1 with TRBJ2-3; possible D gene TRBD2, 5 bases. Germline CDR1 reads DFQATT; CDR2 reads SNEGSKA (reference sequence). V lost 8 bases and J lost 2, with 20 bases in between. CDR3 size: 15 residues. CDR3 in DNA: TGCAGTCCGACCCGCCCATTAGCGCTCACAGATACGCAGTATTTT. This sequence encodes CSPTRPLALTDTQYF.

This clonotype was detected ten times or more. The rearrangement links TRBV6-5 to TRBJ2-7; D is undetermined. The germline V and J ends were trimmed by 2 bases and 2 bases, with 10 bases remaining between them. The CDR3 length is 14 residues. CDR1 is MNHEY and CDR2 is SVGAGI in the germline V gene. CDR3 DNA sequence: TGTGCCAGCAGTTACAACGCCCTAGCCTACGAGCAGTACTTC. Amino acid sequence: CASSYNALAYEQYF.

This clonotype was seen more than once but under ten times. The rearrangement links TRBV7-2 to TRBJ1-2; D call uncertain. The germline gives CDR1 SGHTA, CDR2 FQGNSA. The CDR3 has 14 residues. V gave up 2 bases and J gave up 2 bases, with 9 bases separating them. The CDR3 loop is CASSLRSQNYGYTF. The CDR3 DNA follows: TGTGCCAGCAGCTTAAGAAGTCAGAACTATGGCTACACCTTC. Full variable domain (remainder filled in from reference TRBV7-2 and TRBJ1-2): GAGVSQSPSNKVTEKGKDVELRCDPISGHTALYWYRQSLGQGLEFLIYFQGNSAPDKSGLPSDRFSAERTGGSVSTLTIQRTQQEDSAVYLCASSLRSQNYGYTFGSGTRLTVV.

This clonotype was recorded a few times. This chain joins TRBV10-3 and TRBJ2-3; D perhaps matches TRBD1 (7 bases). V was shortened by 6 bases and J by 0 bases, with 16 bases between the two germline ends. This CDR3 has 16 residues. Germline V lookup: CDR1 ENHRY, CDR2 SYGVKD. The CDR3 coding sequence is TGTGCCATCAGGGAACCAGGGGGGACGAGCACAGATACGCAGTATTTT. Amino acid sequence: CAIREPGGTSTDTQYF.

This clonotype was seen a single time. The CDR3 protein is CASSQFLSSYEQYF. Here the CDR3 DNA reads TGTGCCAGCAGCCAATTCCTCAGCTCCTACGAGCAGTACTTC. The chain carries TRBV4-2 and TRBJ2-7; D call uncertain. The germline CDR1 and CDR2 sequences are LGHNA and YNFKEQ. The CDR3 is 14 residues long. Trimming pared 2 bases from V and 0 bases from J, leaving 8 bases between.

CDR3 protein: CASSEVGGKGSPLHF. The CDR3 DNA reads as TGTGCCAGCAGTGAGGTGGGGGGAAAAGGTTCACCCCTCCACTTT. The rearrangement links TRBV6-1 to TRBJ1-6; a weak D match, TRBD1 (5 bases). Per the germline V gene, CDR1 is MNHNS and CDR2 is SASEGT. V lost 3 bases and J 9 bases, leaving 15 bases between the germline ends. This CDR3 has 15 amino acids.

This clonotype was detected ten times or more. The chain is built from TRBV12-3 or TRBV12-4 and TRBJ1-5; the D gene is possibly TRBD1 (5 bases). Between the trimmed V and J ends, which lost 6 bases and 11 bases, there was a span of 14 bases. The CDR3 runs to 12 residues. The DNA for the CDR3 is TGTGCCAGCAGGGGACCAATATCGGCCCAGCATTTT. Its protein is CASRGPISAQHF.

A remark on this clonotype: A junction end diverges from the germline sequence, so it may reflect a read error. The chain has TRBV20-1 and TRBJ2-5; the D gene could be TRBD1 or TRBD2 (5 bases each). Germline lookup yields CDR1 DFQATT and CDR2 SNEGSKA (reference sequence). CDR3 size: 12 residues. As DNA, the CDR3 is TGCAGTGCTAGCCGGGACCATGAGACCCAGTACTTC. Its protein product is CSASRDHETQYF.

The chain is built from TRBV9 and TRBJ2-5; D not resolved. From germline, CDR1 is SGDLS and CDR2 YYNGEE. Between the trimmed V and J ends, which lost 3 bases and 5 bases, there was a span of 17 bases. The CDR3 runs to 15 residues. CDR3 nucleotides: TGTGCCAGCAGCGAACAATACTGGGTAGGGGAGACCCAGTACTTC. This codes for CASSEQYWVGETQYF.